A selection of T cell receptor beta chains follows, all from one sample in a study of T cell changes during pregnancy in multiple sclerosis. Sequencing was performed with immunoSEQ multiplex PCR; in TCRdb, only in-frame clones are kept and a portion is missing. The table shows 30,000 to 40,000 clones, with approximately 91% occurring only once. The sequencing used CD4+ T cells from peripheral blood mononuclear cells, collected in the third trimester of pregnancy. The receptors were gathered from a female donor in good health, enrolled as a control in a pregnancy study. Each CDR3 is given with its conserved first and last residue. A D gene is named only where the DNA matches it firmly. Only some rows state a clone size, as once, few, many or a class for expanded clones.

clone_size	v_call	j_call	cdr3_length	d_call	cdr3_aa	cdr3_nt
.	TRBV5-1	TRBJ2-2	16	.	CATSRGLSPNTGELFF	TGCGCCACCAGCAGGGGCCTCTCTCCGAACACCGGGGAGCTGTTTTTT
.	TRBV29-1	TRBJ2-6	14	.	CSVFSGAGANVLTF	TGCAGCGTCTTCTCAGGGGCTGGGGCCAACGTCCTGACTTTC
.	TRBV5-1	TRBJ2-2	15	TRBD2	CASSSGTNMGGELFF	TGCGCCAGCAGCTCCGGGACTAACATGGGCGGGGAGCTGTTTTTT
.	TRBV4-2	TRBJ1-4	17	.	CASSQERGRQLNEKLFF	TGTGCCAGCAGCCAAGAAAGGGGCAGACAGCTTAATGAAAAACTGTTTTTT
.	TRBV27	TRBJ2-7	13	.	CASSFRSSYEQYF	TGTGCCAGCAGTTTTAGAAGCTCCTACGAGCAGTACTTC
.	TRBV28	TRBJ2-7	14	.	CASSLIGTAGEQYF	TGTGCCAGCAGTTTAATCGGGACGGCGGGGGAGCAGTACTTC
once	TRBV5-8	TRBJ1-4	14	TRBD1	CASSRQGSLEKLFF	TGTGCCAGCAGCCGACAGGGGTCCCTTGAAAAACTGTTTTTT
.	TRBV6-1	TRBJ1-5	14	.	CASRPQGNHQPQHF	TGTGCCAGCAGACCCCAGGGGAATCATCAGCCCCAGCATTTT
.	TRBV28	TRBJ2-3	14	.	CASSFSPHTDTQYF	TGTGCCAGCAGTTTTAGCCCCCACACAGATACGCAGTATTTT
.	TRBV29-1	TRBJ2-5	14	TRBD2	CSVSGGASLETQYF	TGCAGCGTTAGCGGGGGGGCGTCTTTGGAGACCCAGTACTTC
.	TRBV27	TRBJ2-5	14	TRBD2	CASSNYGLGETQYF	TGTGCCAGCAGCAACTACGGACTAGGAGAGACCCAGTACTTC
.	TRBV28	TRBJ1-1	15	.	CASSDQGHLNTEAFF	TGTGCCAGCAGTGACCAGGGACATTTGAACACTGAAGCTTTCTTT
.	TRBV4-1	TRBJ2-6	16	.	CASSQAIHSGANVLTF	TGCGCCAGCAGCCAAGCTATCCACTCTGGGGCCAACGTCCTGACTTTC
.	TRBV30	TRBJ1-4	12	.	CAWSVSRTLAGF	TGTGCCTGGAGTGTCTCCCGGACACTCGCAGGTTTT
.	TRBV6-5	TRBJ2-7	13	.	CASRLVTGTEQYF	TGTGCCAGCAGACTTGTAACAGGGACCGAGCAGTACTTC
.	TRBV13	TRBJ1-5	15	.	CASSLSRYSNQPQHF	TGTGCCAGCAGCTTGTCCCGGTATAGCAATCAGCCCCAGCATTTT
.	TRBV29-1	TRBJ2-7	14	TRBD2	CSARLAGGLYEQYF	TGCAGCGCCCGACTAGCGGGAGGCTTGTACGAGCAGTACTTC
.	TRBV29-1	TRBJ1-1	10	.	CSVGADATFF	TGCAGCGTGGGGGCTGATGCTACTTTCTTT
.	TRBV11-2	TRBJ2-2	15	TRBD1	CASSLLQGRTGELFF	TGTGCCAGCAGCTTACTACAGGGGAGAACCGGGGAGCTGTTTTTT
.	TRBV15	TRBJ2-3	13	TRBD2	CATRTSGEDTQYF	TGTGCCACCAGGACTAGCGGGGAAGATACGCAGTATTTT
.	TRBV9	TRBJ2-5	15	.	CASSVEGGKGETQYF	TGTGCCAGCAGCGTAGAAGGCGGGAAGGGAGAGACCCAGTACTTC
.	TRBV28	TRBJ1-2	13	.	CATRGSLGYGYTF	TGTGCCACCCGAGGCAGTTTAGGCTATGGCTACACCTTC
.	TRBV29-1	TRBJ1-5	13	.	CSVAAASNQPQHF	TGCAGCGTGGCGGCGGCGAGCAATCAGCCCCAGCATTTT
.	TRBV28	TRBJ1-5	15	TRBD1	CASTFRDRGVQPQHF	TGTGCCAGCACTTTCCGAGACAGGGGTGTTCAGCCCCAGCATTTT
.	TRBV9	TRBJ2-2	17	.	CASSEEEGFNPSGELFF	TGTGCCAGCAGCGAGGAGGAGGGGTTTAACCCATCCGGGGAGCTGTTTTTT
few	TRBV20-1	TRBJ1-1	11	.	CSPTGNTEAFF	TGCAGTCCAACAGGGAACACTGAAGCTTTCTTT
.	TRBV28	TRBJ1-2	14	.	CAIPTSMGSYGYTF	TGTGCCATACCGACGTCTATGGGCAGCTATGGCTACACCTTC
.	TRBV2	TRBJ1-2	14	TRBD1	CASSGDRGRGGYTF	TGTGCCAGCAGTGGAGACAGGGGGCGGGGAGGCTACACCTTC
.	TRBV7-9	TRBJ1-5	17	.	CASSLGAGSYSNQPQHF	TGTGCCAGCAGCTTGGGGGCTGGGTCCTATAGCAATCAGCCCCAGCATTTT
.	TRBV5-1	TRBJ1-5	13	TRBD1	CASSETGKQPQHF	TGCGCCAGCAGCGAGACAGGGAAACAGCCCCAGCATTTT
.	TRBV6-5	TRBJ1-2	13	.	CASRSTALYGYTF	TGTGCCAGCAGGTCGACAGCGCTCTATGGCTACACCTTC
.	TRBV5-1	TRBJ2-5	12	.	CASSLDGIGQYF	TGCGCCAGCAGCTTGGACGGGATCGGGCAGTACTTC
.	TRBV14	TRBJ1-2	15	TRBD1	CASSQWYTGDYGYTF	TGTGCCAGCAGCCAATGGTACACAGGGGATTATGGCTACACCTTC
.	TRBV27	TRBJ2-1	16	.	CASDSGFWRAYNEQFF	TGTGCCAGCGACTCGGGGTTTTGGAGGGCCTACAATGAGCAGTTCTTC
.	TRBV7-7	TRBJ2-2	15	TRBD2	CASRSGTSGVGELFF	TGTGCTAGCAGATCCGGGACTAGCGGGGTCGGGGAGCTGTTTTTT
.	TRBV2	TRBJ2-1	14	.	CASSETSRYNEQFF	TGTGCCAGCAGTGAGACTTCCCGATACAATGAGCAGTTCTTC
.	TRBV6-1	TRBJ2-5	15	.	CASSAIGLLTETQYF	TGTGCCAGCAGTGCCATTGGTCTCCTAACGGAGACCCAGTACTTC
.	TRBV2	TRBJ1-2	15	.	CASSGEARAFRGYTF	TGTGCCAGCAGTGGAGAGGCCAGGGCTTTCCGTGGCTACACCTTC
.	TRBV28	TRBJ1-2	13	.	CASSSGTLYGYTF	TGTGCCAGCAGCTCCGGGACACTCTATGGCTACACCTTC
.	TRBV7-8	TRBJ2-1	13	.	CASSFRTMNEQFF	TGTGCCAGCAGCTTCCGGACTATGAATGAGCAGTTCTTC
.	TRBV28	TRBJ1-1	12	.	CASWEENTEAFF	TGTGCCAGCTGGGAGGAGAACACTGAAGCTTTCTTT
.	TRBV4-1	TRBJ2-2	17	.	CASSQDGGGGNTGELFF	TGCGCCAGCAGCCAAGATGGGGGCGGGGGGAACACCGGGGAGCTGTTTTTT
.	TRBV7-3	TRBJ2-7	14	TRBD1	CASSLAGDRREQYF	TGTGCCAGCAGCTTAGCCGGGGACAGGCGCGAGCAGTACTTC
.	TRBV7-8	TRBJ2-3	15	TRBD2	CASSPWASGRDTQYF	TGTGCCAGCAGCCCGTGGGCTAGCGGGAGGGATACGCAGTATTTT
.	TRBV4-3	TRBJ2-7	13	.	CASSQGLNYAQYF	TGCGCCAGCAGCCAAGGGCTGAACTACGCGCAGTACTTC
few	TRBV28	TRBJ1-3	16	TRBD1	CASSLLGDRAANTIYF	TGTGCCAGCAGTTTACTGGGGGACAGGGCTGCAAACACCATATATTTT
.	TRBV28	TRBJ1-1	14	TRBD1	CASISDRGGTEAFF	TGTGCCAGCATCTCCGACAGGGGAGGCACTGAAGCTTTCTTT
once	TRBV9	TRBJ1-6	14	.	CASSVNIPDSPLHF	TGTGCCAGCAGCGTAAACATCCCTGATTCACCCCTCCACTTT